The 23 T cell receptor beta chains below come from one sample, sequenced in a study of cytomegalovirus exposure and HLA in healthy donors. PCR was performed using 60 Vbeta and 13 Jbeta primers. Clones were read by immunoSEQ multiplex PCR, and TCRdb kept only the in-frame ones, dropping some. Of 100,000 or so clones detected, approximately 80% appear once; the ten largest clones hold over 9%. The sequenced sample consisted of PBMCs. The source of these receptors is a human donor in good health.

The chain has TRBV6-1 and TRBJ1-3, with 11 bases aligning to TRBD1. The CDR3 sequence is 16 residues long. Germline V lookup: CDR1 MNHNS, CDR2 SASEGT. V was pared by 4 bases and J by 3 bases, with 5 bases of the junction left unmatched. The CDR3 DNA reads TGTGCCAGCAGTGTCGGGACAGGGGGATTTGGAAACACCATATATTTT. Translating gives CASSVGTGGFGNTIYF.

The chain uses TRBV15 and TRBJ1-4; D unresolved. This CDR3 has 12 residues. Germline V gene lookup returns CDR1 LNHNV and CDR2 YYDKDF (reference sequence). Trimming took off 1 base at V and 14 bases at J, with 11 bases between the two ends. This CDR3 reads CATSRAQGDLFF. In DNA form, the CDR3 reads TGTGCCACCAGCAGAGCACAAGGAGACCTGTTTTTT.

The rearrangement links TRBV7-6 to TRBJ2-2; TRBD2 agrees at 10 bases. Germline assignment: CDR1 SGHVS and CDR2 FNYEAQ. The CDR3 consists of 17 residues. J was trimmed by 5 bases and V by 5 bases; bases with no gene match: 11. The CDR3 DNA is TGTGCCAGCAGCGGATGGTCTAGCGGGAGCAGGACCGGGGAGCTGTTTTTT. Protein product: CASSGWSSGSRTGELFF.

The genes are TRBV29-1 and TRBJ2-3, with a possible D match to TRBD2 (6 bases). Germline values: CDR1 SQVTM, CDR2 ANQGSEA. This CDR3 has 12 residues. CDR3 residues: CTTGEHGDTQYF. CDR3 in DNA: TGCACGACGGGGGAGCATGGAGATACGCAGTATTTT.

Only a few counts were recorded for this clone. The rearrangement joins TRBV19 to TRBJ2-3; D is perhaps TRBD1 (5 bases). The V end lost 5 bases, the J end lost 6 bases, and 12 bases lay between the germline ends. Looked up from germline, CDR1 is LNHDA and CDR2 is SQIVND (reference sequence). This CDR3 has 13 residues. The CDR3 nucleotides are TGTGCCAGTAGTGTTCTCAGGGCGGATACGCAGTATTTT. It translates to CASSVLRADTQYF.

This sequence joins TRBV7-3 and TRBJ2-5; 9 nucleotides match TRBD1. The V segment lost 2 bases and the J segment 5 bases; nucleotides outside the gene matches: 9. The CDR3 length is 16 residues. CDR1 SGHTA and CDR2 FQGTGA come from the germline V gene. In nucleotides, the CDR3 is TGTGCCAGCAGCTTACTGGGACAGGGACCCGGGGAGACCCAGTACTTC. The encoded protein is CASSLLGQGPGETQYF. The whole variable domain, remainder taken from reference TRBV7-3 and TRBJ2-5, is GAGVSQTPSNKVTEKGKYVELRCDPISGHTALYWYRQSLGQGPEFLIYFQGTGAADDSGLPNDRFFAVRPEGSVSTLKIQRTERGDSAVYLCASSLLGQGPGETQYFGPGTRLLVL.

The chain links TRBV5-4 to TRBJ2-3; 7 positions agree with TRBD2. The CDR3 is made up of 13 amino acids. V trimming: 0 bases; J trimming: 9 bases; junction bases outside the gene matches: 4. CDR1 and CDR2 (germline): SGHNT, YYREEE (reference sequence). The CDR3 DNA reads TGTGCCAGCAGCTTGGCGGGACTAACCACGCAGTATTTT. Its protein is CASSLAGLTTQYF.

CDR3 DNA sequence: TGCGCCAGCAGCTTGGGTCAGGGGGCTTATCAGCCCCAGCATTTT. Its protein is CASSLGQGAYQPQHF. The genes are TRBV5-1 and TRBJ1-5; 8 nucleotides match TRBD1. Germline assignment: CDR1 SGHRS and CDR2 YFSETQ. CDR3 length: 15 residues. The J segment lost 5 bases and the V segment lost 0 bases, leaving 4 bases of the junction unmatched.

V usage is TRBV18 and J usage is TRBJ2-7; tentative D call: TRBD2 (6 bases). This CDR3 is built from 15 residues. Trimming removed 3 bases from V and 1 base from J, with 13 bases in between. CDR1 KGHSH and CDR2 LQKENI come from the germline V gene. In DNA form, the CDR3 reads TGTGCCAGCTCACCTGGAGGGCAAGTTTCCTACGAGCAGTACTTC. It translates to CASSPGGQVSYEQYF.

The chain links TRBV5-1 to TRBJ1-4; possible D gene TRBD1, 5 bases. V dropped 4 bases and J dropped 8 bases, with 12 bases sitting between them. This CDR3 has 13 amino acids. Per the germline V gene, CDR1 is SGHRS and CDR2 is YFSETQ. In DNA, the CDR3 is TGCGCCAGCAGCCCTCCCGACAGCGAAAAACTGTTTTTT. Translating gives CASSPPDSEKLFF. The full variable domain, in which reference TRBV5-1 and TRBJ1-4 provide the parts outside the CDR3, is KAGVTQTPRYLIKTRGQQVTLSCSPISGHRSVSWYQQTPGQGLQFLFEYFSETQRNKGNFPGRFSGRQFSNSRSEMNVSTLELGDSALYLCASSPPDSEKLFFGSGTQLSVL.

A word on this clone: Relative to the germline gene, one junction end is altered; a read error may explain this. Other DNA sequences in the sample encode the same CDR3. V usage is TRBV29-1 and J usage is TRBJ2-5; a possible D gene is TRBD1 (6 bases). CDR1 and CDR2 from the germline V gene are SQVTM and ANQGSEA. The CDR3 spans 13 residues. This CDR3 reads CSAEVGAQETQYF. As DNA, the CDR3 is TGCAGCGCTGAAGTGGGGGCTCAAGAGACCCAGTACTTC.

The chain employs TRBV30 and TRBJ1-4, with 9 bases matching TRBD1. Unmatched junction bases numbered 8, after V lost 6 bases and J lost 9 bases. CDR3 length equals 13 residues. Germline values: CDR1 GTSNPN, CDR2 SVGIG (reference sequence). The CDR3 bases are TGTGCCTGCGCACGGGGGACAGGGCAAAAACTGTTTTTT. It is translated as CACARGTGQKLFF.

The chain couples TRBV4-1 to TRBJ1-1; the D gene is possibly TRBD1 (5 bases). The length of the CDR3 is 17 residues. Germline lookup yields CDR1 MGHRA and CDR2 YSYEKL. V gave up 2 bases and J gave up 0 bases, with 16 bases separating them. The CDR3 region has the DNA TGCGCCAGCAGCCAATGGTCAGACAGTTCCATGAACACTGAAGCTTTCTTT. As protein: CASSQWSDSSMNTEAFF.

This chain joins TRBV7-2 and TRBJ2-1, with TRBD2 matching over 8 bases. J was trimmed by 6 bases and V by 5 bases; bases with no gene match: 15. This CDR3 is 17 amino acids long. Germline-derived CDR1 and CDR2 are SGHTA and FQGNSA. DNA of the CDR3: TGTGCCAGCAGCCCCGGGACTAGGAAGTTTAAGGGCAATGAGCAGTTCTTC. Translation: CASSPGTRKFKGNEQFF.

The chain couples TRBV7-3 to TRBJ1-3; 8 bases are a match to TRBD1. Per germline, CDR1 SGHTA and CDR2 FQGTGA. J was trimmed by 0 bases and V by 4 bases; bases with no gene match: 5. The CDR3 covers 16 residues. CDR3 coding DNA: TGTGCCAGCAGCTCCAGGGACAGGAGCTCTGGAAACACCATATATTTT. Its translation is CASSSRDRSSGNTIYF. Variable domain in full (rest from reference TRBV7-3 and TRBJ1-3): GAGVSQTPSNKVTEKGKYVELRCDPISGHTALYWYRQSLGQGPEFLIYFQGTGAADDSGLPNDRFFAVRPEGSVSTLKIQRTERGDSAVYLCASSSRDRSSGNTIYFGEGSWLTVV.

The gene calls are TRBV4-1 and TRBJ2-1, with 9 bases identical to TRBD2. From germline, CDR1 is MGHRA and CDR2 YSYEKL. J gave up 0 bases and V 3 bases, and 3 bases lay outside the gene matches. This CDR3 contains 16 residues. The DNA for the CDR3 is TGCGCCAGCAGCCAGGGACTAGCCCGCTCCTACAATGAGCAGTTCTTC. Translation: CASSQGLARSYNEQFF.

V and J are TRBV12-5 and TRBJ2-3, with a possible D match to TRBD1 (5 bases). The CDR3 totals 11 residues. Trimming pared 5 bases from V and 7 bases from J, leaving 7 bases between. The germline V gene encodes CDR1 LGHNT and CDR2 FRNRAP. This chain's CDR3 is CASGQGNTQYF. The CDR3 coding sequence is TGTGCTAGTGGTCAGGGCAATACGCAGTATTTT.

This clone was picked up one time. This rearrangement joins TRBV4-1 to TRBJ2-2; possibly TRBD1 for D (6 bases). V was clipped by 3 bases and J by 6 bases, with 20 bases between them. The CDR3 has 17 amino acids. Germline V lookup: CDR1 MGHRA, CDR2 YSYEKL. The CDR3 DNA reads as TGCGCCAGCAGCCAGTCCCCGGCACAGGGCGGCTCCGGGGAGCTGTTTTTT. Its translation: CASSQSPAQGGSGELFF.

The J gene is TRBJ2-7, the V gene TRBV9; 8 bases are shared with TRBD2. Trimming at V came to 3 bases and at J to 2 bases, leaving 13 bases not matched to a gene. CDR1 SGDLS and CDR2 YYNGEE come from the germline V gene. There are 17 residues in the CDR3. This CDR3 reads CASSADVGVAGTYEQYF. CDR3 in DNA: TGTGCCAGCAGCGCCGACGTCGGGGTAGCGGGGACCTACGAGCAGTACTTC.

This clone has just one count. V and J are TRBV7-8 and TRBJ1-2, with a possible D match to TRBD1 (5 bases). The germline gives CDR1 SGHVS, CDR2 FQNEAQ. V was shortened by 5 bases and J by 4 bases, with 17 bases between the two germline ends. The CDR3 sequence is 15 residues long. CDR3 sequence (DNA): TGTGCCAGCAGCCTTACCCCGACAGCTTCCTATGGCTACACCTTC. It specifies CASSLTPTASYGYTF.

The chain joins TRBV18 to TRBJ2-7, with 7 positions matching TRBD1. Germline values: CDR1 KGHSH, CDR2 LQKENI. J was trimmed by 2 bases and V by 3 bases; bases with no gene match: 7. The CDR3 covers 15 residues. CDR3 residues: CASSPGTALPYEQYF. Here the CDR3 DNA reads TGTGCCAGCTCACCTGGGACAGCACTGCCCTACGAGCAGTACTTC.

V is TRBV6-6 and J is TRBJ2-3; TRBD2 is a possible D gene (6 bases). Germline V gene data show CDR1 as MNHNY and CDR2 as SVGAGI (reference sequence). This CDR3 comprises 13 residues. Trimming took 6 bases from V and 2 from J, leaving 9 bases between them. The CDR3 protein is CASRDYYTDTQYF. The CDR3 DNA is TGTGCCAGCAGGGACTACTACACAGATACGCAGTATTTT.

V usage is TRBV19 and J usage is TRBJ1-2; 9 bases line up with TRBD1. Germline loops: CDR1 LNHDA, CDR2 SQIVND (reference sequence). The CDR3 spans 14 residues. The V gene end was trimmed by 5 bases and the J gene end by 4 bases; junction bases not matched to a gene: 5. CDR3 protein: CASSEDRGGYGYTF. DNA of the CDR3: TGTGCCAGTAGTGAGGACAGGGGAGGCTATGGCTACACCTTC.